This T cell receptor (beta chain) stems from a study of CD8 T cells in Susac syndrome. CD8+ and CD4+ T cells from blood underwent TCR beta sequencing. Germline V lookup: CDR1 SQVTM, CDR2 ANQGSEA. The CDR3 covers 15 residues. J was trimmed by 2 bases and V by 1 base; bases with no gene match: 8. Reverse transcription of about 0.45 to 1 ug RNA was performed with random hexamers. TCRdb re-called the immunoSEQ multiplex PCR reads with MiXCR, one entry per CDR3 protein. Of some 150,000 distinct CDR3 sequences in the sample, less than 95% were seen once. This chain links TRBV29-1 with TRBJ2-7; 7 bases align to TRBD2. The sequence was obtained from a human donor in good health. The sequencing sample was made of CD4+ T cells from PBMCs. CDR3 loop: CSVEGEGSSTYEQYF. The CDR3 DNA sequence: TGCAGCGTTGAAGGGGAGGGGAGTTCGACCTACGAGCAGTACTTC.